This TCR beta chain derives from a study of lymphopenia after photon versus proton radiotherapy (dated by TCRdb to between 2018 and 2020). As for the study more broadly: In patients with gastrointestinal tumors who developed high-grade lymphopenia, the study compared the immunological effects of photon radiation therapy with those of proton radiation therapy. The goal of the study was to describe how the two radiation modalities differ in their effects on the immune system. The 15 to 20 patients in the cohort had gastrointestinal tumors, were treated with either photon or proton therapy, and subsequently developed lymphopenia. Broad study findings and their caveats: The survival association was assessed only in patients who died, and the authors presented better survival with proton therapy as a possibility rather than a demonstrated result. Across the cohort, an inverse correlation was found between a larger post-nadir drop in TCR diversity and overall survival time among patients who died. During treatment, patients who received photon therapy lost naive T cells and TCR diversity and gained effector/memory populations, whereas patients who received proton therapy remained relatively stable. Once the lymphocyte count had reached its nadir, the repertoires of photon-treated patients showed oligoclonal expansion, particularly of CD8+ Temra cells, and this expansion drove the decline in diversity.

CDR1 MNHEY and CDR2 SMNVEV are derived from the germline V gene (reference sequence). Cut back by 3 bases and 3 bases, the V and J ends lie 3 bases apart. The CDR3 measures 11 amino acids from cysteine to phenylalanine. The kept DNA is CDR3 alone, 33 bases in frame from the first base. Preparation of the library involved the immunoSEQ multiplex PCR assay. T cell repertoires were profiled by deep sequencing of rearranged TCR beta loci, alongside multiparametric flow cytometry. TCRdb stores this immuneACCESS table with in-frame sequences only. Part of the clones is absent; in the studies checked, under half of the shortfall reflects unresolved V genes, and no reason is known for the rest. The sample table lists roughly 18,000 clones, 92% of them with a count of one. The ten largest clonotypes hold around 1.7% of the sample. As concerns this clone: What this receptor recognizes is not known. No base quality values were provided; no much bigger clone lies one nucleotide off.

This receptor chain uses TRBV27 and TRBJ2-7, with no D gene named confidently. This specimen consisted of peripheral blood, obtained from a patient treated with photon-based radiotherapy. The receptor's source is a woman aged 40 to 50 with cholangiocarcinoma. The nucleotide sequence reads TGTGCCAGCAGTTTTAACTACGAGCAGTACTTC. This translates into CASSFNYEQYF.